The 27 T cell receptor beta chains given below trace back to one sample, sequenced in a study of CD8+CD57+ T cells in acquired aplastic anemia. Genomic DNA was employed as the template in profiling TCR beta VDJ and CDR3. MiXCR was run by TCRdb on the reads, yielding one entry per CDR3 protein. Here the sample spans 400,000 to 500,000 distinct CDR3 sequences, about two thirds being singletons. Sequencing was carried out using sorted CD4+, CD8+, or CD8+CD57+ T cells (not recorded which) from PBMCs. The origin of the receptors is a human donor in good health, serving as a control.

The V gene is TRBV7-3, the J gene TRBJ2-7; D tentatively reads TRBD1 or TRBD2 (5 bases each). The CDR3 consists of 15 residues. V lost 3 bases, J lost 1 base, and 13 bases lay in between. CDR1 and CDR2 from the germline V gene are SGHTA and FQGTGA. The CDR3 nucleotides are TGTGCCAGCAGCTTTCGGGGCGGAGGTTCCTACGAGCAGTACTTC. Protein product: CASSFRGGGSYEQYF. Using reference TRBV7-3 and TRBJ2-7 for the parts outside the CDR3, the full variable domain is GAGVSQTPSNKVTEKGKYVELRCDPISGHTALYWYRQSLGQGPEFLIYFQGTGAADDSGLPNDRFFAVRPEGSVSTLKIQRTERGDSAVYLCASSFRGGGSYEQYFGPGTRLTVT.

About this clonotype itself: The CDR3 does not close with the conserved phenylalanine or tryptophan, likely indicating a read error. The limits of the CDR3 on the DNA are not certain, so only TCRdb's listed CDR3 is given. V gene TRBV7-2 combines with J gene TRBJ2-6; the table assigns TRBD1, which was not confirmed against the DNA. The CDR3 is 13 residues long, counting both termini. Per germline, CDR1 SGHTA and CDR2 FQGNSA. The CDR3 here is CASSSPVSNVLTL.

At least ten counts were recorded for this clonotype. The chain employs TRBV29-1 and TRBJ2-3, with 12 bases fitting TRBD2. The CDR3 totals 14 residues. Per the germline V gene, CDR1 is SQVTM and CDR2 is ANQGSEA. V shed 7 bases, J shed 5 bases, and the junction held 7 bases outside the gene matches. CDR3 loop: CSGASGGDRDTQYF. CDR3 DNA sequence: TGCAGCGGAGCTAGCGGGGGGGATAGAGATACGCAGTATTTT.

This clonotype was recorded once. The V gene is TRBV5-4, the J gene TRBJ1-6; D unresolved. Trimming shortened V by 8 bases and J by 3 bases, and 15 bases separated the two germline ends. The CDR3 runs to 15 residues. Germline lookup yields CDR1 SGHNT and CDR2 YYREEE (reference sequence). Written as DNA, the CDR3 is TGTGCCAGTAGCGTATCTAGCGACTATAATTCACCCCTCCACTTT. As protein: CASSVSSDYNSPLHF.

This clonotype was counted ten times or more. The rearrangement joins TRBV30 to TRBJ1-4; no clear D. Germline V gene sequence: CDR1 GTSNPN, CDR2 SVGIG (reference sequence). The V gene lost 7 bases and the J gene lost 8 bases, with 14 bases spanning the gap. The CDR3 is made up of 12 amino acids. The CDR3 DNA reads TGTGCCTCCAACCTCAACGCGGAAAAACTGTTTTTT. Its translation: CASNLNAEKLFF.

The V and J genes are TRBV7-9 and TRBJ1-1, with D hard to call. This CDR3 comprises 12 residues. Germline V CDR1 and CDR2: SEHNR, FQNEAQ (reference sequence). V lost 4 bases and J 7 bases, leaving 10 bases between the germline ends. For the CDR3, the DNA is TGTGCCAGCAGCTCCTCGACAAGTGAAGCTTTCTTT. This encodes CASSSSTSEAFF.

CDR3 nucleotide sequence: TGTGCCAGCAGTTCTGACAGGGGGAACTACGAGCAGTACTTC. Protein: CASSSDRGNYEQYF. The chain is built from TRBV12-3 or TRBV12-4 and TRBJ2-7; TRBD1 agrees at 9 bases. This CDR3 spans 14 amino acids. Trimming removed 4 bases from V and 3 bases from J; junction bases left unmatched: 4.

This CDR3 is CASSLEGGEEQYF. The CDR3 DNA sequence: TGTGCCAGCAGCCTGGAGGGGGGGGAAGAGCAGTACTTC. This chain joins TRBV5-4 and TRBJ2-7, with D maybe TRBD2 (7 bases). Trimming shortened V by 4 bases and J by 7 bases, and 15 bases separated the two germline ends. The CDR3 consists of 13 residues. CDR1 and CDR2 (germline): SGHNT, YYREEE (reference sequence).

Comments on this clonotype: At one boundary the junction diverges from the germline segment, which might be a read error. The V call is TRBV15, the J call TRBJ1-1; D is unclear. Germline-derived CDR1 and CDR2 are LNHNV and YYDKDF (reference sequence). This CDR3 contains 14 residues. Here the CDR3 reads CATSREKQQDAHFF. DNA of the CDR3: TGTGCCACCAGCAGAGAGAAACAGCAAGATGCCCATTTCTTC.

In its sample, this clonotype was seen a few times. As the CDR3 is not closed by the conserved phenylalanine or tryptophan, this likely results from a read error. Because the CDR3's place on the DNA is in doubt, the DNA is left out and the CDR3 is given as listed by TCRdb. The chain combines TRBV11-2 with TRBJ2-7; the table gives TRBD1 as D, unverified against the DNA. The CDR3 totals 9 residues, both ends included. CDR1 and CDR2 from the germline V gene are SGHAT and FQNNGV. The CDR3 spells CASSPKDRE.

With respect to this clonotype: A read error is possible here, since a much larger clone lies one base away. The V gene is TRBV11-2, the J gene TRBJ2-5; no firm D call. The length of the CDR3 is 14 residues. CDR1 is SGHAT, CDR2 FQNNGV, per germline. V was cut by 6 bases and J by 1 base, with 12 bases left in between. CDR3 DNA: TGTGCCAGCAGTTCCCCGCGACTCCAAGAGACCCAGTACTTC. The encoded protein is CASSSPRLQETQYF.

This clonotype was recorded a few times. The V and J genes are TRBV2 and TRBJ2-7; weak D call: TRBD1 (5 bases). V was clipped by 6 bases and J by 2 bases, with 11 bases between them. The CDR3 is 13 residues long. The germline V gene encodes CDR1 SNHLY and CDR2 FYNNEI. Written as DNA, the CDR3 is TGTGCCAGCAGCCGGCAGGGTGCCTACGAGCAGTACTTC. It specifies CASSRQGAYEQYF.

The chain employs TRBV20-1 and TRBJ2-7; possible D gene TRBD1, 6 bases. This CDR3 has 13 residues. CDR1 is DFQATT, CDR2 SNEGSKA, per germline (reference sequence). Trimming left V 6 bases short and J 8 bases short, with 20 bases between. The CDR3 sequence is CSAQRDTGNKQYF. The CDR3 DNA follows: TGCAGTGCCCAACGGGACACAGGAAACAAGCAGTACTTC.

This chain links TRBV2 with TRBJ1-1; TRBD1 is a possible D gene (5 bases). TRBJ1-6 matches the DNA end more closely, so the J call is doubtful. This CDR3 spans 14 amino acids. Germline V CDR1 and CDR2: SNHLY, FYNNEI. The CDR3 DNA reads TGTGCCAGATCCACGGGACCCAATAATTCACCCCTCCACTTT. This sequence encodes CARSTGPNNSPLHF.

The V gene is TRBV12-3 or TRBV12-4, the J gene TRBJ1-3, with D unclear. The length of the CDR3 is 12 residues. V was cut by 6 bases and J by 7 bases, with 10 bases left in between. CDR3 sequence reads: CASRLDANTIYF. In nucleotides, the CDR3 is TGTGCCAGCAGACTCGACGCGAACACCATATATTTT.

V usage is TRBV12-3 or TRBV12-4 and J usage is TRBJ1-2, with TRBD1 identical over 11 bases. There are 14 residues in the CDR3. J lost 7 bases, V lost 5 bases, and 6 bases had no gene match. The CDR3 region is CASSQGQGDAGYTF. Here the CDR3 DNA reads TGTGCCAGCAGTCAGGGACAGGGGGATGCTGGCTACACCTTC.

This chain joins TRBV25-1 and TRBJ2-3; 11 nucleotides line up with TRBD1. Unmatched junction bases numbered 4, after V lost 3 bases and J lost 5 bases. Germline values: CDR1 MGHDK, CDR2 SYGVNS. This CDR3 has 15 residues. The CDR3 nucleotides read TGTGCCAGCAGTGAGAGGACAGGGGGCTTAGATACGCAGTATTTT. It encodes CASSERTGGLDTQYF.

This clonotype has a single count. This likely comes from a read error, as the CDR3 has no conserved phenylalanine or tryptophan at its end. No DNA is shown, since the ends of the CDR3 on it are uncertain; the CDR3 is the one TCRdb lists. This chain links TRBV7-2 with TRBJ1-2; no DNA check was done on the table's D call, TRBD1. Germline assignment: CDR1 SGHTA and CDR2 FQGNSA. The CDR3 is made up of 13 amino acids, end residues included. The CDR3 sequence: CASSLSTGAPYEQ.

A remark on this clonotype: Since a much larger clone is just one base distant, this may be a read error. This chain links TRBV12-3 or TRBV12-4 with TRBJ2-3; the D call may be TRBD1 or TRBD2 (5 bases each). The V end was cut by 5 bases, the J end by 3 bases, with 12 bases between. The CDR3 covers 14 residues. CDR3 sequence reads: CASSNGAVTDTQYF. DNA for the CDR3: TGTGCCAGCAGTAACGGGGCCGTTACAGATACGCAGTATTTT.

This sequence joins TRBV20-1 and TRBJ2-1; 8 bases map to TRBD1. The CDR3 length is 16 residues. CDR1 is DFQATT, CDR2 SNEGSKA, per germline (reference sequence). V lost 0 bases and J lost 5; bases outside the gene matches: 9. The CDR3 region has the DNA TGCAGTGCTAGAGAGGGCGGGACAGGAAAGGACAATGAGCAGTTCTTC. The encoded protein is CSAREGGTGKDNEQFF.

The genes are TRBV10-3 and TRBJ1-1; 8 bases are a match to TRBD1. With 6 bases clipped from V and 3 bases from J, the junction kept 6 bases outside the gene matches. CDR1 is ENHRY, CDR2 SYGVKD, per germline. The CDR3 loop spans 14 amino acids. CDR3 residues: CAIRLTDRDTEAFF. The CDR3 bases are TGTGCCATCAGATTAACGGACAGGGACACTGAAGCTTTCTTT.

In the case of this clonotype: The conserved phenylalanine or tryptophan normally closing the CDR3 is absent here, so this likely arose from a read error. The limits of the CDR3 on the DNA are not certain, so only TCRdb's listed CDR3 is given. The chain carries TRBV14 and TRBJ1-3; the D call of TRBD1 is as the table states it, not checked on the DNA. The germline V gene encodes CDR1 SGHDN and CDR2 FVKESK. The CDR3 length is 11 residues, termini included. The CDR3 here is CASSHHTGGRT.

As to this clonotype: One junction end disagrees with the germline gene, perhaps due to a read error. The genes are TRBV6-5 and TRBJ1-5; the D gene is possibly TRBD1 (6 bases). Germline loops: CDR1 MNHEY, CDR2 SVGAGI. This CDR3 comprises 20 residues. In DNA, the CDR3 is TGCGCCAGCAGTTTCCGGACAGCGTCTACGTACCTAAATAGCAATCAGCCCCAGCATTTT. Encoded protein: CASSFRTASTYLNSNQPQHF.

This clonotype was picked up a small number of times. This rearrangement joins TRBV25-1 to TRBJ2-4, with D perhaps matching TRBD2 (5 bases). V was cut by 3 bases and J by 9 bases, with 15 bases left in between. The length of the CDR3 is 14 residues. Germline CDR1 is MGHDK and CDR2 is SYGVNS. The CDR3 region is CASSEIGYAGIQYF. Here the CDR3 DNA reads TGTGCCAGCAGTGAGATAGGGTATGCGGGCATTCAGTACTTC.

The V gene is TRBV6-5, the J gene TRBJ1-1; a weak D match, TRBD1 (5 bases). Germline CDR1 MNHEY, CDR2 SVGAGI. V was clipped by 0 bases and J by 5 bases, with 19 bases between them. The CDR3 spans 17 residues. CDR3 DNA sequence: TGTGCCAGCAGTTACTCGAGTAAAGCAGGGATGAGGACTGAAGCTTTCTTT. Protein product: CASSYSSKAGMRTEAFF.

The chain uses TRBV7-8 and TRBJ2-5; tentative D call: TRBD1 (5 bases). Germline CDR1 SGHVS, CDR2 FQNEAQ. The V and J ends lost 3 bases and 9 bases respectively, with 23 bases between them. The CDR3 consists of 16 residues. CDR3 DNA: TGTGCCAGCAGCTTGGGCGAAGACAGTCAGCACTTCGCCCAGTACTTC. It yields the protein CASSLGEDSQHFAQYF.

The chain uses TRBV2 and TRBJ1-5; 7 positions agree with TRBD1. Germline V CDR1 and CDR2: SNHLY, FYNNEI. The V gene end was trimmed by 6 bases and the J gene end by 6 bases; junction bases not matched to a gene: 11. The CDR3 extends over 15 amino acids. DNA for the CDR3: TGTGCCAGCAGCGTGGCACAGGGGTCGGCTCAGCCCCAGCATTTT. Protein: CASSVAQGSAQPQHF.